This is a list of T cell receptor beta chains from one sample in a study of T-cell reconstitution after alpha-beta-depleted transplantation in children. Each CDR3 protein is one row after TCRdb ran MiXCR on the PCR reads. The sample lists hundreds of thousands of distinct CDR3 sequences, about 15% occurring once. The specimen comprised PBMCs from the stem cell graft donor, sampled from the stem cell graft. The receptors were sampled from a human donor who donated a stem cell graft to a child with acute myeloid leukemia. Both conserved end residues are part of each CDR3. The order of the fields is clone size, J gene, D gene, V gene, CDR3 protein, CDR3 DNA. A D gene is named only where the DNA matches it firmly. Clone size appears in some rows only: once, few, many, or a class for an expanded clone.

size: many
J: TRBJ2-1
D: NA
V: TRBV10-3
CDR3: CAISDTGRHSYNEQFF
DNA: TGTGCCATCAGTGATACGGGGCGCCACTCCTACAATGAGCAGTTCTTC

size: few
J: TRBJ2-5
D: NA
V: TRBV12-3/TRBV12-4
CDR3: CASSRRGSRWETQYF
DNA: TGTGCCAGCAGCCGCCGGGGCTCAAGGTGGGAGACCCAGTACTTC

size: many
J: TRBJ1-4
D: TRBD1
V: TRBV20-1
CDR3: CSARNRDRPTNEKLFF
DNA: TGCAGTGCTAGAAACCGGGACAGACCAACTAATGAAAAACTGTTTTTT

size: NA
J: TRBJ1-4
D: NA
V: TRBV12-3/TRBV12-4
CDR3: CASSLPDATNEKLFF
DNA: TGTGCCAGCAGTCTCCCAGATGCAACTAATGAAAAACTGTTTTTT

size: many
J: TRBJ2-5
D: NA
V: TRBV20-1
CDR3: CSAPRRSQETQYF
DNA: TGCAGTGCCCCTCGAAGGAGCCAAGAGACCCAGTACTTC

size: NA
J: TRBJ1-5
D: NA
V: TRBV6-1
CDR3: CASMAGAFNQPQHF
DNA: TGTGCCAGCATGGCAGGGGCATTCAATCAGCCCCAGCATTTT

size: few
J: TRBJ2-5
D: TRBD2
V: TRBV5-1
CDR3: CASSFLRAGQETQYF
DNA: TGCGCCAGCAGCTTTCTAAGAGCGGGGCAAGAGACCCAGTACTTC

size: many
J: TRBJ2-1
D: TRBD2
V: TRBV12-3/TRBV12-4
CDR3: CASSPERGAYNEQFF
DNA: TGTGCCAGCAGTCCAGAGCGGGGGGCATACAATGAGCAGTTCTTC

size: NA
J: TRBJ1-2
D: NA
V: TRBV5-5
CDR3: CASSLAGINYGYTF
DNA: TGTGCCAGCAGCTTGGCGGGGATTAACTATGGCTACACCTTC

size: NA
J: TRBJ1-2
D: TRBD1
V: TRBV15
CDR3: CATSRKKGWTGEDGYTF
DNA: TGTGCCACCAGCAGAAAGAAAGGATGGACAGGGGAAGATGGCTACACCTTC

size: many
J: TRBJ2-5
D: NA
V: TRBV7-2
CDR3: CASSLDAGKGETQYF
DNA: TGTGCCAGCAGCTTAGATGCAGGGAAGGGTGAGACCCAGTACTTC

size: few
J: TRBJ2-2
D: NA
V: TRBV24-1
CDR3: CATSERTPANTGELFF
DNA: TGTGCCACCAGTGAACGGACACCCGCGAACACCGGGGAGCTGTTTTTT

size: many
J: TRBJ1-5
D: NA
V: TRBV27
CDR3: CASSVRWSNQPQHF
DNA: TGTGCCAGCAGTGTCAGATGGAGCAATCAGCCCCAGCATTTT

size: few
J: TRBJ1-4
D: NA
V: TRBV20-1
CDR3: CSARDPGSANEKLFF
DNA: TGCAGTGCTAGAGATCCGGGGTCAGCTAATGAAAAACTGTTTTTT

size: NA
J: TRBJ2-1
D: NA
V: TRBV24-1
CDR3: CATSRNTNYNEQFF
DNA: TGTGCCACCTCCCGAAACACTAACTACAATGAGCAGTTCTTC

size: few
J: TRBJ2-3
D: TRBD2
V: TRBV12-3/TRBV12-4
CDR3: CASSRGGGTGLTDTQYF
DNA: TGTGCCAGCAGCCGTGGCGGGGGAACGGGCCTCACAGATACGCAGTATTTT

size: many
J: TRBJ2-7
D: TRBD1
V: TRBV5-5
CDR3: CASSWGTVYEQYF
DNA: TGTGCCAGCAGCTGGGGGACAGTGTACGAGCAGTACTTC

size: few
J: TRBJ2-1
D: TRBD2
V: TRBV5-1
CDR3: CASSSTGLAGGSSYNEQFF
DNA: TGCGCCAGCAGCTCTACAGGACTAGCGGGGGGTAGCTCCTACAATGAGCAGTTCTTC

size: few
J: TRBJ2-1
D: TRBD2
V: TRBV10-3
CDR3: CAISESGSGAYNEQFF
DNA: TGTGCCATCAGTGAGTCTGGTAGCGGGGCATACAATGAGCAGTTCTTC

size: many
J: TRBJ1-4
D: NA
V: TRBV20-1
CDR3: CSARDLGRVGEKLFF
DNA: TGCAGTGCTAGAGATCTTGGTAGGGTTGGGGAAAAACTGTTTTTT

size: once
J: TRBJ1-5
D: TRBD1
V: TRBV2
CDR3: CASSSTTGTGGRPGQPQHF
DNA: TGTGCCAGCAGTTCCACTACCGGGACAGGGGGGCGGCCGGGTCAGCCCCAGCATTTT

size: few
J: TRBJ1-5
D: TRBD1
V: TRBV6-2/TRBV6-3
CDR3: CASLDRENQPQHF
DNA: TGTGCCAGCCTCGACAGGGAGAATCAGCCCCAGCATTTT

size: many
J: TRBJ2-1
D: NA
V: TRBV15
CDR3: CATTAGAALSYNEQFF
DNA: TGTGCCACCACGGCGGGGGCCGCCCTCTCCTACAATGAGCAGTTCTTC

size: many
J: TRBJ1-2
D: NA
V: TRBV29-1
CDR3: CSVVAGYGYTF
DNA: TGCAGCGTTGTAGCAGGCTACGGCTACACCTTC

size: many
J: TRBJ1-3
D: NA
V: TRBV25-1
CDR3: CASSEYGRNTIYF
DNA: TGTGCCAGCAGTGAATACGGCCGAAACACCATATATTTT

size: NA
J: TRBJ2-1
D: NA
V: TRBV18
CDR3: CASSPGLPNEQFF
DNA: TGTGCCAGCTCACCAGGTCTCCCTAATGAGCAGTTCTTC

size: NA
J: TRBJ1-5
D: NA
V: TRBV12-3/TRBV12-4
CDR3: CASSKQGGMGNQPQHF
DNA: TGTGCCAGCAGCAAACAGGGAGGAATGGGCAATCAGCCCCAGCATTTT

size: NA
J: TRBJ2-3
D: TRBD2
V: TRBV7-9
CDR3: CAVSGLAGLSDTQYF
DNA: TGTGCCGTCAGCGGACTAGCGGGGCTCTCAGATACGCAGTATTTT

size: many
J: TRBJ2-2
D: TRBD1
V: TRBV20-1
CDR3: CSARRDRGTGELFF
DNA: TGCAGTGCTCGCCGGGACAGGGGAACCGGGGAGCTGTTTTTT

size: many
J: TRBJ1-1
D: NA
V: TRBV20-1
CDR3: CSARESNPAEAFF
DNA: TGCAGTGCTAGAGAGTCGAACCCCGCTGAAGCTTTCTTT

size: few
J: TRBJ2-5
D: NA
V: TRBV13
CDR3: CASSFPAAQETQYF
DNA: TGTGCCAGCAGCTTTCCAGCGGCTCAAGAGACCCAGTACTTC

size: many
J: TRBJ1-2
D: TRBD1
V: TRBV7-2
CDR3: CASSLDVLQGARGYTF
DNA: TGTGCCAGCAGCTTAGACGTTTTACAGGGGGCAAGGGGCTACACCTTC

size: NA
J: TRBJ1-1
D: NA
V: TRBV12-3/TRBV12-4
CDR3: CASSLRPLEAFF
DNA: TGTGCCAGCAGTTTACGGCCGTTAGAGGCTTTCTTT

size: many
J: TRBJ2-7
D: NA
V: TRBV20-1
CDR3: CSAERPDGSSYEQYF
DNA: TGCAGTGCTGAAAGACCAGATGGGTCCTCCTACGAGCAGTACTTC

size: few
J: TRBJ2-5
D: NA
V: TRBV12-2
CDR3: CASRPDTQETQYF
DNA: TGTGCAAGTCGTCCCGACACCCAAGAGACCCAGTACTTC

size: few
J: TRBJ1-5
D: NA
V: TRBV28
CDR3: CASRSRGDSNQPQHF
DNA: TGTGCCAGCAGATCAAGGGGTGATAGCAATCAGCCCCAGCATTTT

size: many
J: TRBJ1-5
D: TRBD1
V: TRBV4-3
CDR3: CASSQGARGLGQPQHF
DNA: TGCGCCAGCAGCCAAGGCGCCAGGGGGCTAGGTCAGCCCCAGCATTTT

size: NA
J: TRBJ2-5
D: NA
V: TRBV7-2
CDR3: CASSLDGAGETQYF
DNA: TGTGCCAGCAGCTTAGACGGGGCGGGAGAGACCCAGTACTTC

size: NA
J: TRBJ1-1
D: NA
V: TRBV12-3/TRBV12-4
CDR3: CASSLGLGDKDTEAFF
DNA: TGTGCCAGCAGTTTAGGTTTAGGGGATAAGGACACTGAAGCTTTCTTT

size: many
J: TRBJ1-1
D: NA
V: TRBV6-5
CDR3: CASSPSGVGAFF
DNA: TGTGCCAGCAGTCCCTCCGGGGTAGGGGCTTTCTTT

size: few
J: TRBJ1-4
D: NA
V: TRBV7-2
CDR3: CASSSVGGKLFF
DNA: TGTGCCAGCAGCTCGGTGGGAGGGAAACTGTTTTTT

size: many
J: TRBJ2-2
D: NA
V: TRBV6-1
CDR3: CAISEAAGATNTGELFF
DNA: TGTGCCATCAGTGAAGCGGCAGGGGCCACGAACACCGGGGAGCTGTTTTTT

size: once
J: TRBJ2-7
D: NA
V: TRBV20-1
CDR3: CSAGIYEQYF
DNA: TGCAGTGCTGGAATCTACGAGCAGTACTTC

size: many
J: TRBJ2-7
D: TRBD1
V: TRBV20-1
CDR3: CSARDRDRGFYEQYF
DNA: TGCAGTGCTAGAGATCGGGACAGGGGGTTCTACGAGCAGTACTTC

size: NA
J: TRBJ1-5
D: NA
V: TRBV7-6
CDR3: CASSLARGAQPQHF
DNA: TGTGCCAGCAGCTTAGCCAGGGGAGCTCAGCCCCAGCATTTT

size: many
J: TRBJ2-7
D: NA
V: TRBV7-9
CDR3: CASSSQIYEQYF
DNA: TGTGCCAGCAGCTCCCAAATCTACGAGCAGTACTTC

size: many
J: TRBJ2-3
D: TRBD2
V: TRBV20-1
CDR3: CSASTRTGTKGSDTQYF
DNA: TGCAGTGCTAGCACTCGGACGGGGACTAAGGGGTCGGATACGCAGTATTTT